Below, 20 T cell receptor beta chains from the same sample are listed, as sequenced in a study of blood T cell repertoires in COVID-19. The data were produced by immunoSEQ multiplex PCR, yet TCRdb's version contains in-frame clones alone and is incomplete. The sample yields over 400,000 clones, 85% to 90% seen once. Material: peripheral blood. These receptors all come from a woman aged 45-59 years with COVID-19, enrolled during active disease.

The chain joins TRBV6-4 to TRBJ2-1; D possibly corresponds to TRBD2 (5 bases). The CDR3 runs to 15 residues. V was shortened by 3 bases and J by 7 bases, with 16 bases between the two germline ends. Per germline, CDR1 MRHNA and CDR2 SNTAGT. The CDR3 coding sequence is TGTGCCAGCAGTGAAACACCGGGATCCCCGAATGAGCAGTTCTTC. It translates to CASSETPGSPNEQFF.

The V call is TRBV15, the J call TRBJ2-1; the match to TRBD1 covers 9 bases. Germline V gene lookup returns CDR1 LNHNV and CDR2 YYDKDF (reference sequence). The CDR3 is made up of 15 amino acids. After removal of 2 bases from V and 8 bases from J, the junction contained 7 bases not matched to a gene. CDR3 in DNA: TGTGCCACCAGCAGATACGGGACAGGGCTCTATGAGCAGTTCTTC. It yields the protein CATSRYGTGLYEQFF.

V gene TRBV19 combines with J gene TRBJ2-1; D might be TRBD2 (6 bases). Trimming left V 3 bases short and J 6 bases short, with 18 bases between. This CDR3 region has 16 residues. CDR1 is LNHDA, CDR2 SQIVND, per germline (reference sequence). CDR3 in amino acids: CASSISGTGVFNEQFF. The CDR3, as DNA: TGTGCCAGTAGTATCTCAGGGACGGGAGTGTTCAATGAGCAGTTCTTC. Using reference TRBV19 and TRBJ2-1 for the parts outside the CDR3, the full variable domain is DGGITQSPKYLFRKEGQNVTLSCEQNLNHDAMYWYRQDPGQGLRLIYYSQIVNDFQKGDIAEGYSVSREKKESFPLTVTSAQKNPTAFYLCASSISGTGVFNEQFFGPGTRLTVL.

The chain uses TRBV9 and TRBJ2-7, with 9 bases matching TRBD1. The CDR3 contains 15 residues. Germline lookup yields CDR1 SGDLS and CDR2 YYNGEE. Germline trimming cut 1 base from V and 6 bases from J; bases unmatched to any gene: 8. The chain's CDR3 is CASSVSGTGNREQYF. CDR3 nucleotides: TGTGCCAGCAGCGTATCCGGGACAGGGAATCGCGAGCAGTACTTC.

This rearrangement joins TRBV27 to TRBJ1-2, with D possibly being TRBD1 (5 bases). Deletions cut 0 bases from V and 4 bases from J, with 9 bases between. The germline V gene encodes CDR1 MNHEY and CDR2 SMNVEV (reference sequence). The CDR3 is made up of 14 amino acids. In DNA, the CDR3 is TGTGCCAGCAGTTTATCGCAGGGCGCCTATGGCTACACCTTC. It yields the protein CASSLSQGAYGYTF.

This CDR3 reads CSVARGTGGNEQFF. For the CDR3, the DNA is TGCAGCGTTGCTAGGGGTACAGGGGGGAATGAGCAGTTCTTC. The V and J genes are TRBV29-1 and TRBJ2-1, with TRBD1 identical over 8 bases. V lost 4 bases and J lost 7; bases outside the gene matches: 9. Germline V gene sequence: CDR1 SQVTM, CDR2 ANQGSEA. The CDR3 runs to 14 residues.

This sequence joins TRBV20-1 and TRBJ2-1; D is ambiguous. V was pared by 3 bases and J by 9 bases, with 12 bases between. CDR1 is DFQATT, CDR2 SNEGSKA, per germline (reference sequence). The CDR3 loop spans 12 amino acids. The CDR3 region is CSASGQAGEQFF. In DNA, the CDR3 is TGCAGTGCTAGTGGGCAGGCCGGTGAGCAGTTCTTC.

The chain employs TRBV3-1 (or the pseudogene TRBV3-2) and TRBJ1-2, with TRBD1 as a possible D gene (6 bases). The V and J ends lost 0 bases and 7 bases respectively, with 15 bases between them. Germline assignment: CDR1 LGHDT and CDR2 YNNKEL (reference sequence). CDR3 length equals 15 residues. The CDR3, as DNA: TGTGCCAGCAGCCAAGATCGTACGGGGGGCTTTGGCTACACCTTC. Translated: CASSQDRTGGFGYTF.

The chain links TRBV29-1 to TRBJ1-2; no reliable D call. Germline lookup yields CDR1 SQVTM and CDR2 ANQGSEA. V lost 3 bases, J lost 8 bases, and 13 bases lay in between. The CDR3 extends over 12 amino acids. Here the CDR3 reads CSVDPGSGGYTF. Written as DNA, the CDR3 is TGCAGCGTTGATCCCGGGTCGGGGGGCTACACCTTC. Based on the CDR3 plus reference TRBV29-1 and TRBJ1-2, the full variable domain is SAVISQKPSRDICQRGTSLTIQCQVDSQVTMMFWYRQQPGQSLTLIATANQGSEATYESGFVIDKFPISRPNLTFSTLTVSNMSPEDSSIYLCSVDPGSGGYTFGSGTRLTVV.

This chain uses TRBV19 with TRBJ2-2; TRBD1 matches 7 bases. This CDR3 is built from 13 residues. Losses at the gene ends were 4 bases for V and 6 bases for J; bases not matched to a gene: 2. Germline V gene sequence: CDR1 LNHDA, CDR2 SQIVND (reference sequence). The CDR3 nucleotides are TGTGCCAGTAGTACGAGGGGGCCCGGGGAGCTGTTTTTT. Its protein product is CASSTRGPGELFF.

V is TRBV5-4 and J is TRBJ1-1; no clear D gene. V lost 6 bases and J 2 bases, leaving 14 bases between the germline ends. This CDR3 is built from 14 residues. In germline, CDR1 is SGHNT, CDR2 YYREEE (reference sequence). CDR3 in DNA: TGTGCCAGCAACCCACGGGGAATTAACACTGAAGCTTTCTTT. Encoded protein: CASNPRGINTEAFF.

This chain uses TRBV13 with TRBJ2-1; 13 bases match TRBD2. In germline, CDR1 is PRHDT, CDR2 FYEKMQ (reference sequence). V was pared by 4 bases and J by 7 bases, with 4 bases of the junction left unmatched. This CDR3 spans 15 amino acids. CDR3 in DNA: TGTGCCAGCAGCTACGGGACTAGCGGGGTAAATGAGCAGTTCTTC. Translated: CASSYGTSGVNEQFF.

CDR3 in amino acids: CATPGLDGYTF. For the CDR3, the DNA is TGCGCCACCCCGGGACTCGACGGCTACACCTTC. The chain uses TRBV5-1 and TRBJ1-2; D is possibly TRBD1 (5 bases). Germline loops: CDR1 SGHRS, CDR2 YFSETQ. This CDR3 contains 11 residues. V dropped 9 bases and J dropped 8 bases, with 14 bases sitting between them.

The chain couples TRBV18 to TRBJ2-5; no clear D. This CDR3 is 14 amino acids long. The V gene's germline CDR1 is KGHSH and CDR2 LQKENI. V lost 6 bases and J lost 2, with 13 bases in between. The CDR3 here is CASSPRNGQETQYF. The DNA for the CDR3 is TGTGCCAGCTCGCCCCGAAACGGGCAAGAGACCCAGTACTTC. Full variable domain (missing parts from reference TRBV18 and TRBJ2-5): NAGVMQNPRHLVRRRGQEARLRCSPMKGHSHVYWYRQLPEEGLKFMVYLQKENIIDESGMPKERFSAEFPKEGPSILRIQQVVRGDSAAYFCASSPRNGQETQYFGPGTRLLVL.

The chain has TRBV6-1 and TRBJ2-3; 8 bases fit TRBD2. Germline loops: CDR1 MNHNS, CDR2 SASEGT. This CDR3 region has 15 residues. After removal of 0 bases from V and 6 bases from J, the junction contained 5 bases not matched to a gene. CDR3 in DNA: TGTGCCAGCAGTGAAGCTGGAAAGCGGGGGGATACGCAGTATTTT. This encodes CASSEAGKRGDTQYF.

V gene TRBV28 combines with J gene TRBJ2-2; the D gene is possibly TRBD1 (6 bases). Deletions cut 5 bases from V and 6 bases from J, with 10 bases between. Germline-derived CDR1 and CDR2 are MDHEN and SYDVKM. The CDR3 spans 13 residues. The CDR3 reads CASSLQGPGELFF. The CDR3 bases are TGTGCCAGCAGTCTACAGGGTCCCGGGGAGCTGTTTTTT.

The V call is TRBV5-6, the J call TRBJ1-2; unclear D gene. The CDR3 is 13 residues long. The germline V and J ends were trimmed by 4 bases and 13 bases, with 20 bases remaining between them. Germline values: CDR1 SGHDT, CDR2 YYEEEE. The CDR3: CASSPRFSGVLTF. The CDR3 DNA is TGTGCCAGCAGCCCGCGGTTCAGCGGGGTCCTCACCTTC.

The chain joins TRBV10-2 to TRBJ2-2; a weak D match, TRBD1 (6 bases). Trimming pared 4 bases from V and 2 bases from J, leaving 8 bases between. The germline gives CDR1 WSHSY, CDR2 SAAADI. CDR3 length: 14 amino acids. The CDR3 bases are TGCGCCAGCAGTGGACAGGTTAACACCGGGGAGCTGTTTTTT. This translates into CASSGQVNTGELFF.

This sequence joins TRBV6-5 and TRBJ2-2; 7 nucleotides match TRBD2. The germline gives CDR1 MNHEY, CDR2 SVGAGI. The CDR3 loop spans 14 amino acids. Trimming removed 7 bases from V and 3 bases from J; junction bases left unmatched: 5. CDR3: CASTSGFDTGELFF. In nucleotides, the CDR3 is TGTGCCAGCACTAGCGGTTTTGACACCGGGGAGCTGTTTTTT.

V is TRBV25-1 and J is TRBJ2-5, with D unclear. The CDR3 spans 14 residues. Germline V gene lookup returns CDR1 MGHDK and CDR2 SYGVNS. V was pared by 0 bases and J by 2 bases, with 7 bases between. CDR3 region: CASSEYYGQETQYF. DNA of the CDR3: TGTGCCAGCAGTGAATATTACGGGCAAGAGACCCAGTACTTC.